What follows are 4 T cell receptor beta chains derived from one specimen sequenced in a study of Ad26.COV2.S vaccination and SARS-CoV-2 variants. Libraries were prepared by immunoSEQ multiplex PCR; TCRdb keeps only in-frame clonotypes and omits some of them. The sample holds fewer than 800,000 clones, around 89% seen once. This sample's treatment: around 19 received Ad26.COV2.S at low or high dose, single or two shots; about 5 received placebo; per-sample allocation not given. Sample collection was performed on day 63 after the first vaccine or placebo injection. The sequencing here drew on peripheral blood, taken in a trial of Ad26.COV2.S vaccine versus placebo. These TCRs come from a person between 18 and 59 years old who received the Ad26.COV2.S COVID-19 vaccine or a placebo.

V usage is TRBV7-8 and J usage is TRBJ2-5; D is ambiguous. CDR1 and CDR2 (germline): SGHVS, FQNEAQ. V lost 3 bases to trimming and J lost 1 base, with 6 bases between them. CDR3 length equals 13 residues. The CDR3 protein is CASSFASQETQYF. CDR3 nucleotide sequence: TGTGCCAGCAGCTTTGCGAGCCAAGAGACCCAGTACTTC.

V is TRBV2 and J is TRBJ2-3; possible D gene TRBD1, 7 bases. CDR1 and CDR2 from the germline V gene are SNHLY and FYNNEI. This CDR3 region has 15 residues. The V gene lost 2 bases and the J gene lost 0 bases, with 9 bases spanning the gap. CDR3 bases: TGTGCCAGCAGTGAACAGGGGGGAAGCACAGATACGCAGTATTTT. Translated, it gives CASSEQGGSTDTQYF. Based on the CDR3 plus reference TRBV2 and TRBJ2-3, the full variable domain is EPEVTQTPSHQVTQMGQEVILRCVPISNHLYFYWYRQILGQKVEFLVSFYNNEISEKSEIFDDQFSVERPDGSNFTLKIRSTKLEDSAMYFCASSEQGGSTDTQYFGPGTRLTVL.

V and J are TRBV4-1 and TRBJ2-1, with 7 bases fitting TRBD1. V dropped 3 bases and J dropped 2; count of bases not matched to a gene: 7. Germline V gene sequence: CDR1 MGHRA, CDR2 YSYEKL. The CDR3 totals 16 residues. The CDR3 region has the DNA TGCGCCAGCAGCCATAGGACAGGTGGGACCTACAATGAGCAGTTCTTC. This codes for CASSHRTGGTYNEQFF.

The CDR3 sequence: CATSVRDSYGYTF. In DNA form, the CDR3 reads TGTGCCACCAGTGTCAGGGACAGCTATGGCTACACCTTC. The V and J genes are TRBV24-1 and TRBJ1-2; 7 nucleotides agree with TRBD1. In germline, CDR1 is KGHDR, CDR2 SFDVKD. The CDR3 length is 13 residues. J gave up 4 bases and V 5 bases, and 3 bases lay outside the gene matches.